The present entry profiles one T cell receptor (beta chain) with its context. As yet, its antigen is unknown. These data come from a study of CD8+ T cells in alopecia areata. Background on the study: Treated patients were given oral tofacitinib, which was dosed at 5 to 10 mg twice daily.

Notes on the study in general: Alphabeta T cells residing in normal skin are also sequenced in scalp samples. Sharing of TCR sequences between patients (possibly for HLA-related reasons) was less clear than in mice.

Sequencing relied on a cDNA template that was reverse transcribed from extracted RNA. The repertoire was sequenced with immunoSEQ multiplex PCR; TCRdb's copy has only in-frame clones and lacks some. The table includes 130,000 to 150,000 clones, more than 45% detected once. The CDR3 length is 15 residues. V was trimmed by 6 bases and J by 2 bases, leaving 16 bases between them. CD4+ and CD8+ T cells were sorted from PBMCs stained for CD3, CD4 and CD8. The origin of this receptor is a human donor with alopecia areata. The chain links TRBV23-1 to TRBJ2-5; perhaps TRBD1 as D (6 bases). TRBV23-1 is identified as an open reading frame with a role that is uncertain. Material for sequencing was CD4+ T cells sorted from blood. CDR3 nucleotide sequence: TGCGCCAGCAGCCTAAGGGGACACCGACAAGAGACCCAGTACTTC. Translating gives CASSLRGHRQETQYF.